This T cell receptor beta chain stems from a study of beta chain features in type 1 diabetes. The study, taken as a whole, reports: Researchers report that Type 1 diabetes patients had moderately but significantly shorter TCRB CDR3s across all four CD4+ subsets.

Every isolated RNA sample was fully reverse transcribed, so sequencing captured expressed TCRB transcripts. Sequencing was performed with immunoSEQ multiplex PCR; in TCRdb, only in-frame clones are kept and a portion is missing. The table records 95,000 to 150,000 clones, about 17% of them present only once. Germline V gene data show CDR1 as KGHSH and CDR2 as LQKENI. With 0 bases removed from V and 3 bases from J, the gap between germline ends came to 7 bases. The CDR3 is 14 amino acids. Of note for this clone: Its antigen remains unidentified.

Sequenced: central memory CD4+ T cells from blood. The V and J genes are TRBV18 and TRBJ2-3; TRBD2 might be the D (5 bases). This TCR was sampled from a man aged 25 to 45 with type 1 diabetes. CDR3 nucleotides: TGTGCCAGCTCACCACCCCTAGCAACAGATACGCAGTATTTT. This encodes CASSPPLATDTQYF.